A selection of T cell receptor beta chains follows, all from one sample in a study of blood T cell repertoires in COVID-19. The data were produced by immunoSEQ multiplex PCR, yet TCRdb's version contains in-frame clones alone and is incomplete. Of hundreds of thousands of clones listed, 89% are singletons. The sequenced sample was peripheral blood. The receptors shown here come from a woman aged 30 to 39 with COVID-19, enrolled during active disease. CDR3s include the opening cysteine and the closing phenylalanine or tryptophan. The order of the fields is D gene, J gene, V gene, clone size, CDR3 length, CDR3 DNA, CDR3 protein. The D gene is left open where the match is weak. Size is stated for part of the rows, as once, few or many counts, or as a class when the clone is expanded.

d_call: NA
j_call: TRBJ2-5
v_call: TRBV19
clone_size: NA
cdr3_length: 14
cdr3_nt: TGTGCCAGTAGTTGGTCACAATACCAAGAGACCCAGTACTTC
cdr3_aa: CASSWSQYQETQYF

d_call: TRBD1
j_call: TRBJ1-1
v_call: TRBV27
clone_size: once
cdr3_length: 15
cdr3_nt: TGTGCCAGCAGTCTCAGGACAGGCCTGGACACTGAAGCTTTCTTT
cdr3_aa: CASSLRTGLDTEAFF

d_call: TRBD1
j_call: TRBJ2-2
v_call: TRBV19
clone_size: NA
cdr3_length: 17
cdr3_nt: TGTGCCAGTAGTGCAGGACAGGGGGAAATTAACACCGGGGAGCTGTTTTTT
cdr3_aa: CASSAGQGEINTGELFF

d_call: TRBD1
j_call: TRBJ2-5
v_call: TRBV19
clone_size: NA
cdr3_length: 15
cdr3_nt: TGTGCCAGTAGTCCCCCGGGACAGGTCGGGGAGACCCAGTACTTC
cdr3_aa: CASSPPGQVGETQYF

d_call: TRBD2
j_call: TRBJ2-1
v_call: TRBV7-2
clone_size: NA
cdr3_length: 14
cdr3_nt: TGTGCCAGCAGCTCGGGACTAGCGGGAGGCGAGCAGTTCTTC
cdr3_aa: CASSSGLAGGEQFF

d_call: TRBD2
j_call: TRBJ2-3
v_call: TRBV7-6
clone_size: once
cdr3_length: 18
cdr3_nt: TGTGCCAGCAGCAATAGGCCCCGGGGCGGGAGAATCACAGATACGCAGTATTTT
cdr3_aa: CASSNRPRGGRITDTQYF

d_call: NA
j_call: TRBJ1-1
v_call: TRBV7-9
clone_size: NA
cdr3_length: 13
cdr3_nt: TGTGCCAGCAGCTTAGAAGGCAGGATTGAAGCTTTCTTT
cdr3_aa: CASSLEGRIEAFF

d_call: NA
j_call: TRBJ2-5
v_call: TRBV10-1
clone_size: NA
cdr3_length: 15
cdr3_nt: TGCGCCAGCAGTGAGTCGGGCGGGACGGTAGAGACCCAGTACTTC
cdr3_aa: CASSESGGTVETQYF

d_call: TRBD1
j_call: TRBJ1-6
v_call: TRBV28
clone_size: NA
cdr3_length: 15
cdr3_nt: TGTGCCAGCAGTTTAGGCCAGGGGGCCGGTTCACCCCTCCACTTT
cdr3_aa: CASSLGQGAGSPLHF

d_call: NA
j_call: TRBJ2-3
v_call: TRBV7-9
clone_size: few
cdr3_length: 15
cdr3_nt: TGTGCCAGCAGCCCTGCGGCTTCTCACACAGATACGCAGTATTTT
cdr3_aa: CASSPAASHTDTQYF

d_call: NA
j_call: TRBJ1-5
v_call: TRBV19
clone_size: NA
cdr3_length: 14
cdr3_nt: TGTGCCAGTAGCCCAAACTCGGACAGACGGCCCCAGCATTTT
cdr3_aa: CASSPNSDRRPQHF

d_call: TRBD1
j_call: TRBJ1-1
v_call: TRBV29-1
clone_size: once
cdr3_length: 14
cdr3_nt: TGCAGCGTTGTGCGGGACAGGGATAACACTGAAGCTTTCTTT
cdr3_aa: CSVVRDRDNTEAFF

d_call: NA
j_call: TRBJ2-7
v_call: TRBV4-3
clone_size: NA
cdr3_length: 16
cdr3_nt: TGCGCCAGCAGCCAAGGAGTGACTCCAGGGGTCCACGAGCAGTACTTC
cdr3_aa: CASSQGVTPGVHEQYF

d_call: TRBD1
j_call: TRBJ2-7
v_call: TRBV5-4
clone_size: NA
cdr3_length: 15
cdr3_nt: TGTGCCAGCAGCTTGAGGAAAACAGGGACAGGGGAGCAGTACTTC
cdr3_aa: CASSLRKTGTGEQYF

d_call: NA
j_call: TRBJ1-6
v_call: TRBV11-1
clone_size: NA
cdr3_length: 12
cdr3_nt: TGTGCCAGCAGCCTAGGGGCAGGGGCCCTCCACTTT
cdr3_aa: CASSLGAGALHF

d_call: TRBD1
j_call: TRBJ1-1
v_call: TRBV12-5
clone_size: once
cdr3_length: 15
cdr3_nt: TGTGCTAGTGGTTTGGACCCAGGGGGCGGCACTGAAGCTTTCTTT
cdr3_aa: CASGLDPGGGTEAFF

d_call: TRBD1
j_call: TRBJ1-6
v_call: TRBV9
clone_size: NA
cdr3_length: 16
cdr3_nt: TGTGCCAGCAGCGTAGGGGGCAGGGGGCTATATTCACCCCTCCACTTT
cdr3_aa: CASSVGGRGLYSPLHF

d_call: TRBD1
j_call: TRBJ1-6
v_call: TRBV6-5
clone_size: NA
cdr3_length: 15
cdr3_nt: TGTGCCAGCAGCGCGGACAGGGCGGATAATTCACCCCTCCACTTT
cdr3_aa: CASSADRADNSPLHF

d_call: TRBD1
j_call: TRBJ2-1
v_call: TRBV5-4
clone_size: NA
cdr3_length: 17
cdr3_nt: TGTGCCAGCAACCACGGACGGGACAGGGGTTCCTACAATGAGCAGTTCTTC
cdr3_aa: CASNHGRDRGSYNEQFF

d_call: NA
j_call: TRBJ1-2
v_call: TRBV3-1/TRBV3-2
clone_size: NA
cdr3_length: 12
cdr3_nt: TGTGCCAGCAGCCCAAGCGCGGATGGCTACACCTTC
cdr3_aa: CASSPSADGYTF

d_call: NA
j_call: TRBJ2-3
v_call: TRBV7-2
clone_size: NA
cdr3_length: 16
cdr3_nt: TGTGCCAGCAGCTCCCACGCCCGGGGGAACACAGATACGCAGTATTTT
cdr3_aa: CASSSHARGNTDTQYF

d_call: NA
j_call: TRBJ1-2
v_call: TRBV10-2
clone_size: NA
cdr3_length: 12
cdr3_nt: TGCGCCAGCAGTGAGGCGAACTATGGCTACACCTTC
cdr3_aa: CASSEANYGYTF

d_call: NA
j_call: TRBJ2-2
v_call: TRBV5-1
clone_size: NA
cdr3_length: 15
cdr3_nt: TGCGCCAGCAGCTTGGAAGACAGCATCACCGGGGAGCTGTTTTTT
cdr3_aa: CASSLEDSITGELFF

d_call: TRBD1
j_call: TRBJ2-3
v_call: TRBV24-1
clone_size: NA
cdr3_length: 16
cdr3_nt: TGTGCCACCAGTGATGCCACCGGGACAGGCACAGATACGCAGTATTTT
cdr3_aa: CATSDATGTGTDTQYF

d_call: TRBD1
j_call: TRBJ1-5
v_call: TRBV28
clone_size: NA
cdr3_length: 14
cdr3_nt: TGTGCCAGCAGTTTCCAGGGGGGCAATCAGCCCCAGCATTTT
cdr3_aa: CASSFQGGNQPQHF

d_call: NA
j_call: TRBJ2-3
v_call: TRBV24-1
clone_size: once
cdr3_length: 15
cdr3_nt: TGTGCCACCAGTGATCCCGGGACTGGGGGGGATACGCAGTATTTT
cdr3_aa: CATSDPGTGGDTQYF

d_call: NA
j_call: TRBJ2-1
v_call: TRBV11-3
clone_size: NA
cdr3_length: 17
cdr3_nt: TGTGCCAGCAGCTTAGATTATCCAGCCTCTGGAGACAATGAGCAGTTCTTC
cdr3_aa: CASSLDYPASGDNEQFF

d_call: TRBD2
j_call: TRBJ2-2
v_call: TRBV4-1
clone_size: NA
cdr3_length: 19
cdr3_nt: TGCGCCAGCAGCCAAGAGGGTAGCGGGGGGGCCGGGAACACCGGGGAGCTGTTTTTT
cdr3_aa: CASSQEGSGGAGNTGELFF

d_call: NA
j_call: TRBJ1-1
v_call: TRBV3-1/TRBV3-2
clone_size: NA
cdr3_length: 14
cdr3_nt: TGTGCCAGCAGCCAAGATTTTATGAACACTGAAGCTTTCTTT
cdr3_aa: CASSQDFMNTEAFF

d_call: NA
j_call: TRBJ1-3
v_call: TRBV7-2
clone_size: NA
cdr3_length: 16
cdr3_nt: TGTGCCAGCAGCTTAGTACCGCAGGGCTGGGGAAACACCATATATTTT
cdr3_aa: CASSLVPQGWGNTIYF

d_call: NA
j_call: TRBJ2-3
v_call: TRBV11-2
clone_size: NA
cdr3_length: 13
cdr3_nt: TGTGCCAGCAGCTCCGGTCACACAGATACGCAGTATTTT
cdr3_aa: CASSSGHTDTQYF

d_call: TRBD2
j_call: TRBJ2-1
v_call: TRBV5-1
clone_size: NA
cdr3_length: 15
cdr3_nt: TGCGCCAGCAGCTACAGACTAGCGGGATTAAGTGAGCAGTTCTTC
cdr3_aa: CASSYRLAGLSEQFF

d_call: NA
j_call: TRBJ2-5
v_call: TRBV10-2
clone_size: NA
cdr3_length: 11
cdr3_nt: TGCGCCAGCAGGGGGGGAGAGACCCAGTACTTC
cdr3_aa: CASRGGETQYF

d_call: NA
j_call: TRBJ2-3
v_call: TRBV6-6
clone_size: once
cdr3_length: 15
cdr3_nt: TGTGCCAGCAGTCGTTACAGGGAATTAACAGATACGCAGTATTTT
cdr3_aa: CASSRYRELTDTQYF

d_call: TRBD1
j_call: TRBJ2-7
v_call: TRBV3-1/TRBV3-2
clone_size: NA
cdr3_length: 16
cdr3_nt: TGTGCCAGCAGCCGGAAGCCGGGACAGGGTCCCTACGAGCAGTACTTC
cdr3_aa: CASSRKPGQGPYEQYF

d_call: NA
j_call: TRBJ2-3
v_call: TRBV28
clone_size: NA
cdr3_length: 15
cdr3_nt: TGTGCCAGCAGTTTGCGGGACCCCAACACAGATACGCAGTATTTT
cdr3_aa: CASSLRDPNTDTQYF

d_call: TRBD1
j_call: TRBJ1-4
v_call: TRBV6-4
clone_size: NA
cdr3_length: 14
cdr3_nt: TGTGCCAGCAGTGTGGGGACAGGGAATGAAAAACTGTTTTTT
cdr3_aa: CASSVGTGNEKLFF

d_call: TRBD2
j_call: TRBJ2-3
v_call: TRBV30
clone_size: NA
cdr3_length: 17
cdr3_nt: TGTGCCTGGAGGGGACTAGCGGGAGGCGGGTTCACAGATACGCAGTATTTT
cdr3_aa: CAWRGLAGGGFTDTQYF

d_call: TRBD1
j_call: TRBJ1-5
v_call: TRBV3-1/TRBV3-2
clone_size: NA
cdr3_length: 18
cdr3_nt: TGTGCCAGCAGCCACGGTCCCGGGACAGCTTATAGCAATCAGCCCCAGCATTTT
cdr3_aa: CASSHGPGTAYSNQPQHF

d_call: NA
j_call: TRBJ2-2
v_call: TRBV11-3
clone_size: NA
cdr3_length: 16
cdr3_nt: TGTGCCAGCAGCTTAGGACGACAGATAGACACCGGGGAGCTGTTTTTT
cdr3_aa: CASSLGRQIDTGELFF

d_call: TRBD1
j_call: TRBJ1-2
v_call: TRBV7-2
clone_size: NA
cdr3_length: 15
cdr3_nt: TGTGCCAGCAGCTTAACGGGACAGGGCTTTGGCGGCTACACCTTC
cdr3_aa: CASSLTGQGFGGYTF

d_call: NA
j_call: TRBJ1-6
v_call: TRBV21-1
clone_size: once
cdr3_length: 15
cdr3_nt: TGTGCCAGCCCCCTGAGCGGGCCAGATAATTCACCCCTCCACTTT
cdr3_aa: CASPLSGPDNSPLHF

d_call: NA
j_call: TRBJ2-3
v_call: TRBV6-1
clone_size: NA
cdr3_length: 15
cdr3_nt: TGTGCCAGCAGTGAAGCGGGAGTAAACACAGATACGCAGTATTTT
cdr3_aa: CASSEAGVNTDTQYF

d_call: NA
j_call: TRBJ2-5
v_call: TRBV9
clone_size: NA
cdr3_length: 15
cdr3_nt: TGTGCCAGCAGCCCCCGAGTGGGGGCACAAGAGACCCAGTACTTC
cdr3_aa: CASSPRVGAQETQYF

d_call: NA
j_call: TRBJ2-1
v_call: TRBV5-4
clone_size: NA
cdr3_length: 15
cdr3_nt: TGTGCCAGCAGCTTGGAGGGTCGGGAGTTCAAAGAGCAGTTCTTC
cdr3_aa: CASSLEGREFKEQFF

d_call: TRBD2
j_call: TRBJ2-1
v_call: TRBV27
clone_size: NA
cdr3_length: 19
cdr3_nt: TGTGCCAGCAGTTTGGGGCAGTCCGTTCTAGGGGCGGGGGACAATGAGCAGTTCTTC
cdr3_aa: CASSLGQSVLGAGDNEQFF

d_call: TRBD1
j_call: TRBJ2-5
v_call: TRBV11-3
clone_size: NA
cdr3_length: 18
cdr3_nt: TGTGCCAGCAGCTCGCCCTTCGGGCAGGGGGCAAGGGAAGAGACCCAGTACTTC
cdr3_aa: CASSSPFGQGAREETQYF

d_call: NA
j_call: TRBJ1-1
v_call: TRBV27
clone_size: NA
cdr3_length: 15
cdr3_nt: TGTGCCAGCAGTTTATACGGGGGTGTACACACTGAAGCTTTCTTT
cdr3_aa: CASSLYGGVHTEAFF

d_call: NA
j_call: TRBJ2-5
v_call: TRBV3-1/TRBV3-2
clone_size: NA
cdr3_length: 15
cdr3_nt: TGTGCCAGCAGCCTGATACTTGGTTGGCAAGAGACCCAGTACTTC
cdr3_aa: CASSLILGWQETQYF